This T cell receptor beta chain comes out of a study of OX40 agonist ivuxolimab in advanced cancers. On the study more broadly: Patients received ivuxolimab, an intravenous treatment, every 2 weeks at 0.01 to 10 mg/kg. Prior therapy, whether anti-PD-1, anti-PD-L1 or anti-CTLA-4, was allowed, and less than 45% had some. Study results and limitations: The study found that CD8+ T cells averaged more expanded clones than CD4+.

Blood specimens came from baseline, cycle 4 day 1, and cycle 7 day 1. As regards this clone: Its antigen is not identified.

The assay was immunoSEQ multiplex PCR, and TCRdb's table has in-frame clones only and misses some. Of under 85,000 clones in the sample, 87% were seen once. Germline CDR1 and CDR2: LNHDA and SQIVND (reference sequence). CDR3 length: 13 residues. The V end lost 6 bases, the J end lost 3 bases, and 10 bases lay between the germline ends. The specimen was CD4+ or CD8+ T cells sorted from blood, collected in a trial of the OX40 agonist ivuxolimab. The TCR sequence derives from an adult with an advanced solid tumor such as melanoma, head and neck, liver or kidney cancer. The rearrangement links TRBV19 to TRBJ2-3; no clear D gene. This CDR3 reads CASSGTATDTQYF. CDR3 nucleotides: TGTGCCAGTAGCGGCACTGCGACAGATACGCAGTATTTT. Combining the CDR3 with reference TRBV19 and TRBJ2-3 gives the whole variable domain DGGITQSPKYLFRKEGQNVTLSCEQNLNHDAMYWYRQDPGQGLRLIYYSQIVNDFQKGDIAEGYSVSREKKESFPLTVTSAQKNPTAFYLCASSGTATDTQYFGPGTRLTVL.